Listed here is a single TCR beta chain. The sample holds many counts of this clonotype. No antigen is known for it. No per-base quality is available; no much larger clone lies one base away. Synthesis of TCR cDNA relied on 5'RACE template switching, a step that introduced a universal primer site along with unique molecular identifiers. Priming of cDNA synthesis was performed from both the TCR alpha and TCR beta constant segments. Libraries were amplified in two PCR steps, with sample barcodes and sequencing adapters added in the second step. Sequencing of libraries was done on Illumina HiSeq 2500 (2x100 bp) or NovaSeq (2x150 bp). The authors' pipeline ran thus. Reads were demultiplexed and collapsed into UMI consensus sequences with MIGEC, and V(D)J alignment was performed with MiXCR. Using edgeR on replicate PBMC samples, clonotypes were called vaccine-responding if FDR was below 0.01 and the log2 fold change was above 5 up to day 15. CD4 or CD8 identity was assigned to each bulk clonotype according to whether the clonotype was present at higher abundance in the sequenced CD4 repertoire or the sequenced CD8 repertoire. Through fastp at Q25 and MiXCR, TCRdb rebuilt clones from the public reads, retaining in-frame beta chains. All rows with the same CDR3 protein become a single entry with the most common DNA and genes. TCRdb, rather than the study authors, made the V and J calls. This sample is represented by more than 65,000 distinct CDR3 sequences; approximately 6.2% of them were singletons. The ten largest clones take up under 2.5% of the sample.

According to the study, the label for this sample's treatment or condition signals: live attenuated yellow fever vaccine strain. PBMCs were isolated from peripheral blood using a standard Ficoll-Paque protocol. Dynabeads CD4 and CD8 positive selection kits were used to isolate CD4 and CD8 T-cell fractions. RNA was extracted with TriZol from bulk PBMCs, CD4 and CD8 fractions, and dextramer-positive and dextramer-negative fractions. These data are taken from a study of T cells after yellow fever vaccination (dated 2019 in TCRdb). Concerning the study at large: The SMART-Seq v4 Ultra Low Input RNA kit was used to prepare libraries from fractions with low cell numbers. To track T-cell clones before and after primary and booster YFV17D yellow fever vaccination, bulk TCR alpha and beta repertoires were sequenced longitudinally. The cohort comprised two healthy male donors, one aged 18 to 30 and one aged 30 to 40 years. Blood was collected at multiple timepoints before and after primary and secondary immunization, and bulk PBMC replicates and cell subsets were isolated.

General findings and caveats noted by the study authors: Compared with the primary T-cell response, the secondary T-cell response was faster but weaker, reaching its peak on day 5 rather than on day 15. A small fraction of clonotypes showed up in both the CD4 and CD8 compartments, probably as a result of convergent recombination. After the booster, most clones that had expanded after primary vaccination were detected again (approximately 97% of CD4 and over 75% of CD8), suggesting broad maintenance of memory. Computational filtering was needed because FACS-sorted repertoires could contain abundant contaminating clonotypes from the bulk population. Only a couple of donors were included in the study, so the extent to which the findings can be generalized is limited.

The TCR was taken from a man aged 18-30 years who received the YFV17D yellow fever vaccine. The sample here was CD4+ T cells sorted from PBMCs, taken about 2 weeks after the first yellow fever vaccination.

The CDR3 reads as follows: CASSLDGSYETQYF. The DNA is as follows: TGCGCCAGCAGCTTGGACGGATCTTACGAGACCCAGTACTTC. The rearranged chain carries TRBV5-1 and TRBJ2-5; the D gene is not confidently resolved. CDR1 and CDR2 are drawn from the germline V gene: SGHRS, YFSETQ. Trimming at the junction amounts to 0 bases on V and 5 bases on J, and the germline ends lie 11 bases apart. The CDR3 sequence holds 14 residues, the cysteine and phenylalanine included. This entry keeps only the CDR3 DNA: 42 bases, framed from base 1.